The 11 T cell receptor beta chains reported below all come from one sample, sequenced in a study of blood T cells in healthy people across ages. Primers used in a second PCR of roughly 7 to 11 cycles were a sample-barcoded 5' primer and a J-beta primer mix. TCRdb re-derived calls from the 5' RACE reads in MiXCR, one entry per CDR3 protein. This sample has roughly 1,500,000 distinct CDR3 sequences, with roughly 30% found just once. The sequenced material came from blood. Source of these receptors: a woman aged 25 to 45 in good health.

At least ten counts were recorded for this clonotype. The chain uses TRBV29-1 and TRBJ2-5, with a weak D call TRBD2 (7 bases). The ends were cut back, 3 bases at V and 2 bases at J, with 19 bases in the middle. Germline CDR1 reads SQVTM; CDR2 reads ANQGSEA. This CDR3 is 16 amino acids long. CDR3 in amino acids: CSVELLNGGQQETQYF. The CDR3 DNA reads TGCAGCGTTGAGCTCCTTAACGGGGGGCAGCAAGAGACCCAGTACTTC.

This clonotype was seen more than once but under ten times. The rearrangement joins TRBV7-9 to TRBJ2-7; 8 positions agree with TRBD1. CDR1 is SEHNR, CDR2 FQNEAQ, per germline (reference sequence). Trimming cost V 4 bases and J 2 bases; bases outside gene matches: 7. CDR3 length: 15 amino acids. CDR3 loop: CASSSAGGATYEQYF. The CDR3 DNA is TGTGCCAGCAGCTCGGCAGGGGGCGCGACCTACGAGCAGTACTTC. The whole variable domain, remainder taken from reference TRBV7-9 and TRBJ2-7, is DTGVSQNPRHKITKRGQNVTFRCDPISEHNRLYWYRQTLGQGPEFLTYFQNEAQLEKSRLLSDRFSAERPKGSFSTLEIQRTEQGDSAMYLCASSSAGGATYEQYFGPGTRLTVT.

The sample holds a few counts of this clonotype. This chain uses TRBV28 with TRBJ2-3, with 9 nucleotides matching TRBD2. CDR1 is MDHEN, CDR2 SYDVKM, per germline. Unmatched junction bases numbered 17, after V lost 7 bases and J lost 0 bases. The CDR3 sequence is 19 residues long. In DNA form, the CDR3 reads TGTGCCAGCAACCCGGGACTAGCCCCAGCCGATCGGAGCACAGATACGCAGTATTTT. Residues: CASNPGLAPADRSTDTQYF. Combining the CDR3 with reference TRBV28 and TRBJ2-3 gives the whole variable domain DVKVTQSSRYLVKRTGEKVFLECVQDMDHENMFWYRQDPGLGLRLIYFSYDVKMKEKGDIPEGYSVSREKKERFSLILESASTNQTSMYLCASNPGLAPADRSTDTQYFGPGTRLTVL.

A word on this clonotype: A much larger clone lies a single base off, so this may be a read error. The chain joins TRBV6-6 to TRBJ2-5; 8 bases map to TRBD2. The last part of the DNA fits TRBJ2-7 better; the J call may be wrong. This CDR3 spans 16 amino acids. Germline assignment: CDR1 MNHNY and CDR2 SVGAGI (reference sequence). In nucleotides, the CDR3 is TGTGCCAGCAGCCTCACGGGGGGGAGTGACACCTACGAGCAGTACTTC. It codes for CASSLTGGSDTYEQYF.

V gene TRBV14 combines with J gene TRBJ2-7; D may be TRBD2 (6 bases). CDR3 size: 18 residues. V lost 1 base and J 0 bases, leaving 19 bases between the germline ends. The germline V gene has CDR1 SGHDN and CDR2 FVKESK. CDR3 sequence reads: CASSQGSAGPSLSYEQYF. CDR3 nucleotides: TGTGCCAGCAGCCAAGGGTCCGCGGGGCCGAGCCTCTCCTACGAGCAGTACTTC.

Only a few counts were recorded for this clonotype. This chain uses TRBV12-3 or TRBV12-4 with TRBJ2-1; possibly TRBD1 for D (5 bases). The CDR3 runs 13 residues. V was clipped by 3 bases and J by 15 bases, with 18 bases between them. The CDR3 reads CASSFMQGSVLFF. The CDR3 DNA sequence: TGTGCCAGCAGTTTTATGCAGGGTTCCGTACTGTTCTTC.

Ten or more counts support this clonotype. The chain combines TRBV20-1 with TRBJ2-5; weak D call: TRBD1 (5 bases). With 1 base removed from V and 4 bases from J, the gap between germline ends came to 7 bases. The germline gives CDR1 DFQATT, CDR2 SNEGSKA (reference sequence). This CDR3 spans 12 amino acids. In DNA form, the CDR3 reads TGCAGTGCTAGAGTAGGGGTAGAGACCCAGTACTTC. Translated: CSARVGVETQYF.

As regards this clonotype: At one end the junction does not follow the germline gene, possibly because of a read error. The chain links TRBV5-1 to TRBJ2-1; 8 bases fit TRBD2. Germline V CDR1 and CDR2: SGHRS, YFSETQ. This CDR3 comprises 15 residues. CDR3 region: CASSLNPGLDNGQFF. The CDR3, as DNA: TGCGCCAGCAGCTTGAACCCGGGACTAGACAATGGGCAGTTCTTC.

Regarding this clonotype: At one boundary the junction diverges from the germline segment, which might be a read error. CDR3 bases: TGTGCCAGCAGTGCCCTCCGACAGGGGCCAAACACCGGGGAGCTGTTGTTT. Encoded protein: CASSALRQGPNTGELLF. This rearrangement joins TRBV12-3 or TRBV12-4 to TRBJ2-2, with TRBD1 matching over 8 bases. The CDR3 runs 17 residues.

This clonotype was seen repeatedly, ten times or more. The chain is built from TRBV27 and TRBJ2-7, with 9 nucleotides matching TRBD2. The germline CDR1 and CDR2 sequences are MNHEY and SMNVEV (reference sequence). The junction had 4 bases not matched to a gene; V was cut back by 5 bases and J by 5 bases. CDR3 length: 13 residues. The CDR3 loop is CASSPGLANEQYF. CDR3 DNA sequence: TGTGCCAGCAGTCCTGGACTAGCGAACGAGCAGTACTTC.

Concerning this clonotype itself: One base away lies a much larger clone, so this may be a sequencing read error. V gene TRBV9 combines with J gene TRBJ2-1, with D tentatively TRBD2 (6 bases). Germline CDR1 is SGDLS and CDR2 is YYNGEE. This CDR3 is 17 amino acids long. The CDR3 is CASSLRGSTSSYSEQFF. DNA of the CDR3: TGTGCCAGCAGCCTCCGGGGGAGTACGAGCTCCTACAGTGAGCAGTTCTTC.